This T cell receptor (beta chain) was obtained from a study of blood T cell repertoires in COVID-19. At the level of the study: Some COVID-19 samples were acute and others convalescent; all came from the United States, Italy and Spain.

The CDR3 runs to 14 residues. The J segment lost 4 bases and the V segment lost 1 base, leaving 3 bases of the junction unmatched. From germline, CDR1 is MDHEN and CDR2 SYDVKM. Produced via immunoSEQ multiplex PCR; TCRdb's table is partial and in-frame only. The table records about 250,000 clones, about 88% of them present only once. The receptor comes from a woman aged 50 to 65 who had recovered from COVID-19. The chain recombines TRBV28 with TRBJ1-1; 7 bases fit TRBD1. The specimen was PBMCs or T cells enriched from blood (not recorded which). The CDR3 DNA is TGTGCCAGCAGTTTATACACAGGGGCCACTGAAGCTTTCTTT. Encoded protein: CASSLYTGATEAFF.